These 6 T cell receptor beta chains came from one sample sequenced in a study of Ad26.COV2.S vaccination and SARS-CoV-2 variants. As to treatment: some 19 received Ad26.COV2.S at low or high dose, single or two shots; five or six received placebo; per-sample allocation not given. Samples were taken on day 63 after the first vaccine or placebo injection. Here immunoSEQ multiplex PCR was the method, and the copy in TCRdb shows in-frame clones only, minus some. The repertoire holds around 450,000 clones, with 85% to 90% as singletons. The input for sequencing was peripheral blood, taken in a trial of Ad26.COV2.S vaccine versus placebo. These receptors were obtained from a person between 18 and 65 years old who received the Ad26.COV2.S COVID-19 vaccine or a placebo.

This clone has just one count. This rearrangement joins TRBV18 to TRBJ2-5, with 7 bases matching TRBD1. Germline trimming cut 6 bases from V and 2 bases from J; bases unmatched to any gene: 3. Germline CDR1 is KGHSH and CDR2 is LQKENI. The CDR3 has 13 amino acids. CDR3 protein: CASSTQGQETQYF. CDR3 DNA sequence: TGTGCCAGCTCGACACAGGGGCAAGAGACCCAGTACTTC.

The chain carries TRBV21-1 and TRBJ1-3. TRBV21-1 is reported as a pseudogene. The CDR3 loop spans 15 amino acids. CDR3 sequence: CASSKAGGRDNTIYF. The CDR3 DNA reads as TGTGCCAGCAGCAAAGCGGGGGGGCGGGATAACACCATATATTTT.

This CDR3 reads CAWTGARSSGYTF. The CDR3 DNA reads as TGTGCCTGGACCGGGGCCCGCAGCTCCGGCTACACCTTC. The V gene is TRBV30, the J gene TRBJ1-2; the D gene is possibly TRBD1 (5 bases). The CDR3 loop spans 13 amino acids. From germline, CDR1 is GTSNPN and CDR2 SVGIG (reference sequence). The V and J ends lost 4 bases and 8 bases respectively, with 17 bases between them.

This sequence joins TRBV4-3 and TRBJ2-4, with D possibly TRBD2 on 5 matching bases. Germline V CDR1 and CDR2: LGHNA, YSLEER. The V and J ends lost 0 bases and 9 bases respectively, with 12 bases between them. CDR3 length: 14 residues. CDR3 DNA sequence: TGCGCCAGCAGCCAAGATACCACCCGGGGCATTCAGTACTTC. Its translation is CASSQDTTRGIQYF.

This chain links TRBV28 with TRBJ2-6; D not certain. The CDR3 has 13 residues. V was cut by 5 bases and J by 4 bases, with 6 bases left in between. Germline V CDR1 and CDR2: MDHEN, SYDVKM. CDR3 amino acids: CASSRIGANVLTF. The CDR3 nucleotides are TGTGCCAGCAGTCGCATCGGGGCCAACGTCCTGACTTTC. Drawing the rest from reference TRBV28 and TRBJ2-6, the complete variable domain is DVKVTQSSRYLVKRTGEKVFLECVQDMDHENMFWYRQDPGLGLRLIYFSYDVKMKEKGDIPEGYSVSREKKERFSLILESASTNQTSMYLCASSRIGANVLTFGAGSRLTVL.

The chain is built from TRBV24-1 and TRBJ2-6, with D tentatively TRBD2 (5 bases). This CDR3 has 15 amino acids. Germline V gene lookup returns CDR1 KGHDR and CDR2 SFDVKD. The V and J ends lost 3 bases and 2 bases respectively, with 7 bases between them. In DNA, the CDR3 is TGTGCCACCAGTGATGCCGGGACTGGGGCCAACGTCCTGACTTTC. It specifies CATSDAGTGANVLTF.